This record covers a single TCR beta chain. Which antigen it targets is not known. No base-level quality is on record; no much larger clone is a single base apart. The CDR3 regions of human TCRbeta chains were analyzed by immunosequencing. The paper's processing steps were these. Repertoire TCRs were checked for matches against a reference library of SARS-CoV-2-specific TCRs that had been generated using the MIRA antigen-specificity platform. Breadth was defined as the fraction of unique TCRs that were SARS-CoV-2-associated. Depth was defined as the fraction of total T cells that were SARS-CoV-2-associated. Each spike-specific TCR was assigned to its reactive spike region and to a CD4 or CD8 class using the MIRA data. Log10-transformed breadth and depth values were compared by one-way ANOVA with Sidak's multiple comparisons tests. TCRdb limited this immuneACCESS table to in-frame rearrangements with V and J called. A share of clones is missing; checked studies link under half to unresolved V genes, and the rest is unexplained. D and trimming come from the DNA, and the V and J calls and clone size come from that table. The sample table contains tens of thousands of clones; only one count was recorded for roughly three quarters of them. Of the sample, 5% falls within the top ten clones.

Per the publication, the time point label means: about 28 days (+/-7) after the second vaccine dose. AZD1222 recipients with second doses at about 4 weeks or about 12 weeks were pooled, because spike-specific TCR depth and breadth did not differ between schedules. Samples from vaccinated people were obtained from the UK trials COV001 and COV002, which included a single-blind randomized controlled phase 2/3 trial of AZD1222 (ChAdOx1 nCoV-19) in healthy adults. For TCRbeta chain sequencing, PBMC samples were collected from trial participants at day 0 and at day 28 after the second dose. The germline V gene (reference sequence) supplies CDR1 SSHAT and CDR2 FNYEAQ. The CDR3 goes from the cysteine to the phenylalanine over 13 residues. The CDR3 DNA has 39 bases and is translated from base 1. V is reduced by 5 bases and J by 0 bases, leaving a spacing of 7 bases between them. The sample is drawn from a study of T cell responses to AZD1222 COVID-19 vaccine (dated by TCRdb to the early 2020s). With regard to the full study: TCR sequencing was performed for fewer than 250 trial participants, of whom approximately 200 were given two doses of AZD1222 and around 25 were given two doses of MenACWY control vaccine. Trial participants were enrolled by age into 18-55, 56-69 and 70-plus year subgroups, with roughly 160, 29 and 62 TCR-sequenced participants respectively. Broader findings and caveats from the paper: Reportedly, close to half of the unique spike-specific TCRs recognized epitopes lying outside the regions that are mutated in the B.1.351 and B.1.1.7 variants. The whole spike protein was spanned by vaccine-associated CD4 TCRs, and dominant responses were seen in regions 160-218 and 743-854. Because no samples from the day 14 peak response were available, repertoires could be characterized only after the peak T cell response. The 56-69-year group was small, and its depth increase did not reach significance, likely because of low power. After two AZD1222 doses, spike-specific TCR breadth and depth were significantly higher than at day 0 and than in MenACWY recipients. Conclusions about previously exposed vaccinees were limited because only six AZD1222 recipients were SARS-CoV-2 seropositive at baseline. Most participants were white British and females outnumbered males, and the authors suggested that clonal diversity may have been underestimated.

The chain uses TRBV7-7 and TRBJ2-5; the D gene cannot be resolved reliably. This receptor was obtained from an adult who received the AZD1222 COVID-19 vaccine. Sequencing used peripheral blood, obtained 28 days after the second AZD1222 dose. DNA sequence: TGTGCCAGCAGCCAAACTTACCAAGAGACCCAGTACTTC. It translates to CASSQTYQETQYF.